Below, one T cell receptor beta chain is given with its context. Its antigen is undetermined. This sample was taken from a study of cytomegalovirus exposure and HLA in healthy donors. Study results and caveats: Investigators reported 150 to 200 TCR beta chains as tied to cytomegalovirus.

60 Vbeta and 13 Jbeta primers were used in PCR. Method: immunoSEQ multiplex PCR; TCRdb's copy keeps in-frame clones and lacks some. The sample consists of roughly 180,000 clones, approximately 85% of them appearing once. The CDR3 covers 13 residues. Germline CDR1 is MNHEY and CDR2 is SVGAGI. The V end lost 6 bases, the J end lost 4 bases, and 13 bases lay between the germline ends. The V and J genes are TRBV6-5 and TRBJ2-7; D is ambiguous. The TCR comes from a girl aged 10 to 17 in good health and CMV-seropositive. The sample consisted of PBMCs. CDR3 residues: CASSRSAGYEQYF. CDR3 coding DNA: TGTGCCAGCAGCCGAAGCGCTGGTTACGAGCAGTACTTC.